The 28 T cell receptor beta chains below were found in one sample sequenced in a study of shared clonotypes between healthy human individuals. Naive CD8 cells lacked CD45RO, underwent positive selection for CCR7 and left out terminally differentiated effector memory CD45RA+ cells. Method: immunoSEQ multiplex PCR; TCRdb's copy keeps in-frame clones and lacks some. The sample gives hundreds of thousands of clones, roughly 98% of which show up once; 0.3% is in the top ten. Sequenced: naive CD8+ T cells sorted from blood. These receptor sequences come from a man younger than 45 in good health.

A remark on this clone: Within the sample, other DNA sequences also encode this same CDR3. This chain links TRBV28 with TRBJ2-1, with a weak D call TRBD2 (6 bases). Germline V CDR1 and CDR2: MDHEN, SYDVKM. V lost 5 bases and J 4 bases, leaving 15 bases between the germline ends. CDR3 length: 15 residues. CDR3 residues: CASSLLAGPYNEQFF. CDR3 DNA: TGTGCCAGCAGTCTCCTGGCGGGACCATACAATGAGCAGTTCTTC.

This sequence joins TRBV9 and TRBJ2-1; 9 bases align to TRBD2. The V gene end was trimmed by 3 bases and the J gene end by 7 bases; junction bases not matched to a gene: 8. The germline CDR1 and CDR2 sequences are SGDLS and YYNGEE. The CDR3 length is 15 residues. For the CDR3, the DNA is TGTGCCAGCAGCGCGCCGGGACTAGCTTTGAATGAGCAGTTCTTC. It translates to CASSAPGLALNEQFF.

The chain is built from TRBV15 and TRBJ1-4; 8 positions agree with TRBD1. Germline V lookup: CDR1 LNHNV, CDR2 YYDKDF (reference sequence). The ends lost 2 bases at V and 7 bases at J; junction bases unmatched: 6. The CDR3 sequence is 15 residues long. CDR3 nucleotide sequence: TGTGCCACCAGCAGAAACAGGGGGGTGGGTGAAAAACTGTTTTTT. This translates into CATSRNRGVGEKLFF.

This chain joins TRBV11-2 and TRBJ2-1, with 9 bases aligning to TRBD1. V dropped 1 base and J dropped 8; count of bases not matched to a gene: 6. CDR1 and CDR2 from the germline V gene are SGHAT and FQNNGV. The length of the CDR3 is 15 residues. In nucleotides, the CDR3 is TGTGCCAGCAGCTTAGCCGGGACAGGGTTTGATGAGCAGTTCTTC. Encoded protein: CASSLAGTGFDEQFF.

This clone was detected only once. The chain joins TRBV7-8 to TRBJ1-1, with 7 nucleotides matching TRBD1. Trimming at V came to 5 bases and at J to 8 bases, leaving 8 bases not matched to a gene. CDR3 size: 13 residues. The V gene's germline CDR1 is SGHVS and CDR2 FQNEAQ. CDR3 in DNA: TGTGCCAGCAGCGTCAAGACAGGGCCCGAAGCTTTCTTT. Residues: CASSVKTGPEAFF.

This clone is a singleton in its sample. The CDR3 DNA is TGTGCCAGCAGCCACCGACTAGCTGAAACCACAGATACGCAGTATTTT. It codes for CASSHRLAETTDTQYF. V gene TRBV7-9 combines with J gene TRBJ2-3, with TRBD2 matching 7 bases. CDR1 is SEHNR, CDR2 FQNEAQ, per germline (reference sequence). The CDR3 length is 16 residues. The V gene end was trimmed by 5 bases and the J gene end by 2 bases; junction bases not matched to a gene: 10.

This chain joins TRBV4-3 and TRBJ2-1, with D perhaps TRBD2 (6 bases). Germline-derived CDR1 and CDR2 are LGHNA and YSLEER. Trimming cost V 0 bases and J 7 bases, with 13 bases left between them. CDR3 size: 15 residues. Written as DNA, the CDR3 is TGCGCCAGCAGCCAAGATCGTCTTAGCGGAAATGAGCAGTTCTTC. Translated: CASSQDRLSGNEQFF.

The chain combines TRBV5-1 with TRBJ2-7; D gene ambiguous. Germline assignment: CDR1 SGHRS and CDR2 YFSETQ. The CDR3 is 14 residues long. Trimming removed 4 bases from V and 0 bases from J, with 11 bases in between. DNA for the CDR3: TGCGCCAGCAGCCCGCGGAAACTCTCCTACGAGCAGTACTTC. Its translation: CASSPRKLSYEQYF.

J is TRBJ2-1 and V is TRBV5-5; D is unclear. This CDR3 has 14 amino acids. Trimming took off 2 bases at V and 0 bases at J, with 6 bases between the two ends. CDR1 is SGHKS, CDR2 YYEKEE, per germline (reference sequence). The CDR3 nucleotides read TGTGCCAGCAGCTTACTACGCTCCTACAATGAGCAGTTCTTC. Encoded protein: CASSLLRSYNEQFF.

CDR3 nucleotide sequence: TGTGCCAGCAGCGAGACGCCAGGAGCTAACTATGGCTACACCTTC. This translates into CASSETPGANYGYTF. This sequence joins TRBV6-5 and TRBJ1-2, with unresolved D. V was shortened by 6 bases and J by 0 bases, with 14 bases between the two germline ends. The germline CDR1 and CDR2 sequences are MNHEY and SVGAGI. The CDR3 runs 15 residues.

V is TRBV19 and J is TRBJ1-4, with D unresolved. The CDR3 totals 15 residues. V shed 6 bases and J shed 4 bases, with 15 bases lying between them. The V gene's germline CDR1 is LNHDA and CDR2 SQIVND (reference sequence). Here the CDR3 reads CASSRNRGDNEKLFF. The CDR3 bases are TGTGCCAGTAGCCGCAACAGAGGAGATAATGAAAAACTGTTTTTT. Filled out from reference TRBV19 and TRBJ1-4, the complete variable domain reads DGGITQSPKYLFRKEGQNVTLSCEQNLNHDAMYWYRQDPGQGLRLIYYSQIVNDFQKGDIAEGYSVSREKKESFPLTVTSAQKNPTAFYLCASSRNRGDNEKLFFGSGTQLSVL.

The CDR3 protein is CASSFPLAGTYEQYF. The CDR3 DNA reads TGCGCCAGCAGCTTCCCCTTAGCGGGAACCTACGAGCAGTACTTC. This chain links TRBV5-1 with TRBJ2-7; TRBD2 agrees at 8 bases. The CDR3 is made up of 15 amino acids. Germline trimming cut 2 bases from V and 2 bases from J; bases unmatched to any gene: 6. Germline CDR1 reads SGHRS; CDR2 reads YFSETQ.

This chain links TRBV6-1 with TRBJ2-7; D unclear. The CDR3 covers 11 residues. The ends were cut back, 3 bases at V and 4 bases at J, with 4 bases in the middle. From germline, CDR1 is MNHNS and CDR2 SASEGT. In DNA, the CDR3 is TGTGCCAGCAGTGACCATTACGAGCAGTACTTC. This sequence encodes CASSDHYEQYF.

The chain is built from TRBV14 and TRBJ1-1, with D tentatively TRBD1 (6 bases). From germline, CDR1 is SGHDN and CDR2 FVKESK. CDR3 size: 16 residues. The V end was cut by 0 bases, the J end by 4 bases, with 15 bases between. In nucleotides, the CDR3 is TGTGCCAGCAGCCAAGAAAAGATGGGGGGCGTCACTGAAGCTTTCTTT. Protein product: CASSQEKMGGVTEAFF.

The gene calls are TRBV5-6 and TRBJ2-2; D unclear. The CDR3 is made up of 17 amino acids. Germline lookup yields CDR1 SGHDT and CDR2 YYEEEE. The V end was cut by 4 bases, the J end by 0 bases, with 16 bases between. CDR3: CASSLRRGLPNTGELFF. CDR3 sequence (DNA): TGTGCCAGCAGCCTTAGACGAGGCTTGCCGAACACCGGGGAGCTGTTTTTT.

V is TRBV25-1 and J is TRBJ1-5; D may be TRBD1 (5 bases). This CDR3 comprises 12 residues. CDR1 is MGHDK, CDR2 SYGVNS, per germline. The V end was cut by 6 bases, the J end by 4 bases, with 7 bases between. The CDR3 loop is CASRAGNQPQHF. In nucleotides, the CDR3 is TGTGCCAGCAGAGCAGGGAATCAGCCCCAGCATTTT.

CDR3 coding DNA: TGTGCCAGCTTGGGGACTAGCGGGAGATGGAACAATGAGCAGTTCTTC. Translating it yields CASLGTSGRWNNEQFF. V is TRBV18 and J is TRBJ2-1, with 14 bases that match TRBD2. The CDR3 has 16 amino acids. The trim removed 7 bases at V and 5 bases at J, leaving 7 bases unmatched. Germline V gene sequence: CDR1 KGHSH, CDR2 LQKENI. Full variable domain (remainder filled in from reference TRBV18 and TRBJ2-1): NAGVMQNPRHLVRRRGQEARLRCSPMKGHSHVYWYRQLPEEGLKFMVYLQKENIIDESGMPKERFSAEFPKEGPSILRIQQVVRGDSAAYFCASLGTSGRWNNEQFFGPGTRLTVL.

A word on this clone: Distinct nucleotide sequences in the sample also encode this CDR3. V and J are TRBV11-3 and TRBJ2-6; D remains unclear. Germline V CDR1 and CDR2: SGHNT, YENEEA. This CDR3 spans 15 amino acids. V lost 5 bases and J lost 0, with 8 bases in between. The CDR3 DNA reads TGTGCCAGCAGCCCGAGAGACTCTGGGGCCAACGTCCTGACTTTC. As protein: CASSPRDSGANVLTF.

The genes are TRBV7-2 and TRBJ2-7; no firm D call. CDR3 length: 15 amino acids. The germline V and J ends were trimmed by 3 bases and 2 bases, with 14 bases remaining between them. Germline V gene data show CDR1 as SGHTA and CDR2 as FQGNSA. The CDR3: CASSFWAEATYEQYF. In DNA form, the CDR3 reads TGTGCCAGCAGCTTTTGGGCGGAAGCGACCTACGAGCAGTACTTC. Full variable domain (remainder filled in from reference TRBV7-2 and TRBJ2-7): GAGVSQSPSNKVTEKGKDVELRCDPISGHTALYWYRQSLGQGLEFLIYFQGNSAPDKSGLPSDRFSAERTGGSVSTLTIQRTQQEDSAVYLCASSFWAEATYEQYFGPGTRLTVT.

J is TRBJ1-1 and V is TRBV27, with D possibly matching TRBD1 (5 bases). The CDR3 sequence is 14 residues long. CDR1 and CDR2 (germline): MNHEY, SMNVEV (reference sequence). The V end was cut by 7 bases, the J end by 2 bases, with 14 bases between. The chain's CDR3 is CASTPGGGNTEAFF. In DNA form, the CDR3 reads TGTGCCAGCACCCCCGGGGGGGGAAACACTGAAGCTTTCTTT.

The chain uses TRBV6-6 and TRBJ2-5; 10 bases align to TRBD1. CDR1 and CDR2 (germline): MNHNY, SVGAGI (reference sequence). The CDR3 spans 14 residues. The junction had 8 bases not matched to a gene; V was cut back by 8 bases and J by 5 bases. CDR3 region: CASGDRGSLETQYF. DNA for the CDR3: TGTGCCAGCGGGGACAGGGGAAGTTTGGAGACCCAGTACTTC.

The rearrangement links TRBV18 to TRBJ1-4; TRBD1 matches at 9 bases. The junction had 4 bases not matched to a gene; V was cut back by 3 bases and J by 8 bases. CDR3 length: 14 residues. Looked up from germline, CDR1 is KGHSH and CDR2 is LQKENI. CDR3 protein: CASSPWTGVEKLFF. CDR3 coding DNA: TGTGCCAGCTCACCCTGGACAGGGGTGGAAAAACTGTTTTTT.

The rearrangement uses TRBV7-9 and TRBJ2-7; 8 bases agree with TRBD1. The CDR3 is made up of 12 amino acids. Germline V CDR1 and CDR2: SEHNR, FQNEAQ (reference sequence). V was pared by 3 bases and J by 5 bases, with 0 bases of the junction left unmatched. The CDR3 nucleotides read TGTGCCAGCAGCTTGGACAGGGACGAGCAGTACTTC. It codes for CASSLDRDEQYF.

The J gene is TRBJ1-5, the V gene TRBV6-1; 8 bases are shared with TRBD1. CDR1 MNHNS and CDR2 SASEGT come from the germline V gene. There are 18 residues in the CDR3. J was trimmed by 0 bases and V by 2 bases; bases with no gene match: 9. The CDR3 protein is CASSENRGQGYSNQPQHF. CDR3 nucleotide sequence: TGTGCCAGCAGTGAAAACCGCGGACAGGGCTATAGCAATCAGCCCCAGCATTTT.

CDR3 sequence reads: CASSHLASGGPQETQYF. Here the CDR3 DNA reads TGTGCCAGCTCACACCTTGCCTCAGGGGGCCCACAAGAGACCCAGTACTTC. The chain recombines TRBV18 with TRBJ2-5; 8 positions agree with TRBD1. Germline V CDR1 and CDR2: KGHSH, LQKENI. V dropped 4 bases and J dropped 2; count of bases not matched to a gene: 12. The CDR3 totals 17 residues.

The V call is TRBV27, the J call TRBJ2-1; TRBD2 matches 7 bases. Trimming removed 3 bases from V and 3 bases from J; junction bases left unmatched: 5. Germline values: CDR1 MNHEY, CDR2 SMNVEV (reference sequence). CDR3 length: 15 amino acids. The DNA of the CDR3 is TGTGCCAGCAGTTTGGGTCTAGCGGACTACAATGAGCAGTTCTTC. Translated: CASSLGLADYNEQFF.

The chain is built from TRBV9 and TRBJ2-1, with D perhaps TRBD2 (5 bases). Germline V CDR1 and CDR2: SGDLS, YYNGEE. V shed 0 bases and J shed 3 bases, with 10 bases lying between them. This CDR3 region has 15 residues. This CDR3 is CASSVAGNSYNEQFF. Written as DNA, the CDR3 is TGTGCCAGCAGCGTAGCGGGAAACAGCTACAATGAGCAGTTCTTC.

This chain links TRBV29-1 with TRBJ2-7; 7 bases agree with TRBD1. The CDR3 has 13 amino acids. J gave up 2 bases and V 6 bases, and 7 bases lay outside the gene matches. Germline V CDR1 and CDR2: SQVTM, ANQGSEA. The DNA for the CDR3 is TGCAGCGTCCAGACAGGGTCAGCCTACGAGCAGTACTTC. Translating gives CSVQTGSAYEQYF.